Described below is a single T cell receptor (beta chain) sequence and its context. The PCR employed 60 Vbeta primers together with 13 Jbeta primers. Measured with immunoSEQ multiplex PCR; TCRdb has only the in-frame clones, and not every one. The sample includes over 150,000 clones, around four fifths of them seen just once. Losses at the gene ends were 5 bases for V and 0 bases for J; bases not matched to a gene: 11. Germline V CDR1 and CDR2: MDHEN, SYDVKM. CDR3 size: 17 residues. These data are taken from a study of cytomegalovirus exposure and HLA in healthy donors. The receptor was derived from a woman aged 45-65 years in good health and CMV-seronegative. The sequencing input was PBMCs. This sequence joins TRBV28 and TRBJ2-3, with 7 bases fitting TRBD2. CDR3 nucleotides: TGTGCCAGCAGTCCCCAGGTACTAGCGCAGAGCACAGATACGCAGTATTTT. It codes for CASSPQVLAQSTDTQYF.